The next 26 T cell receptor beta chains were all read from a single sample in a study of OX40 agonist ivuxolimab in advanced cancers. Clones were read by immunoSEQ multiplex PCR, and TCRdb kept only the in-frame ones, dropping some. The table records approximately 91,000 clones, around 87% of them present only once. The source was CD4+ or CD8+ T cells sorted from blood, collected in a trial of the OX40 agonist ivuxolimab. The origin of the receptors is an adult with an advanced solid tumor such as melanoma, head and neck, liver or kidney cancer.

The genes are TRBV7-9 and TRBJ1-1; D is uncertain. This CDR3 is built from 14 residues. Germline V gene data show CDR1 as SEHNR and CDR2 as FQNEAQ (reference sequence). V lost 3 bases, J lost 0 bases, and 8 bases lay in between. The CDR3 loop is CASSLGNLNTEAFF. As DNA, the CDR3 is TGTGCCAGCAGCTTGGGGAACTTGAACACTGAAGCTTTCTTT.

The gene calls are TRBV15 and TRBJ1-5; D is perhaps TRBD1 (5 bases). The CDR3 is made up of 12 amino acids. Germline values: CDR1 LNHNV, CDR2 YYDKDF (reference sequence). The V end was cut by 5 bases, the J end by 4 bases, with 6 bases between. The CDR3 spells CATSAGNQPQHF. The CDR3 nucleotides read TGTGCCACCAGCGCAGGGAATCAGCCCCAGCATTTT.

This chain joins TRBV7-9 and TRBJ2-2; the D gene is possibly TRBD2 (6 bases). This CDR3 region has 17 residues. Trimming took off 0 bases at V and 2 bases at J, with 13 bases between the two ends. The germline CDR1 and CDR2 sequences are SEHNR and FQNEAQ (reference sequence). CDR3 nucleotide sequence: TGTGCCAGCAGCTTAGCTGCTACGGGAGTAAACACCGGGGAGCTGTTTTTT. It is translated as CASSLAATGVNTGELFF.

This clone was recorded only once. V and J are TRBV27 and TRBJ2-1; D gene unclear. Germline CDR1 and CDR2: MNHEY and SMNVEV (reference sequence). Trimming took off 0 bases at V and 7 bases at J, with 10 bases between the two ends. The CDR3 consists of 14 residues. The CDR3 sequence is CASSLSARRNEQFF. CDR3 nucleotide sequence: TGTGCCAGCAGTTTATCGGCTAGGCGGAATGAGCAGTTCTTC.

The chain combines TRBV27 with TRBJ1-6; tentatively, D is TRBD1 (5 bases). V lost 5 bases and J 10 bases, leaving 18 bases between the germline ends. Germline values: CDR1 MNHEY, CDR2 SMNVEV (reference sequence). This CDR3 is built from 15 residues. The CDR3 loop reads CASSLGTRRGSPLHF. The CDR3, as DNA: TGTGCCAGCAGTCTGGGGACGCGTCGAGGGTCACCCCTCCACTTT.

This chain joins TRBV25-1 and TRBJ1-1, with D unresolved. This CDR3 contains 12 residues. V was clipped by 3 bases and J by 5 bases, with 7 bases between them. Germline loops: CDR1 MGHDK, CDR2 SYGVNS. The CDR3 nucleotides are TGTGCCAGCAGTGACCAGATAACTGAAGCTTTCTTT. Encoded protein: CASSDQITEAFF.

V usage is TRBV5-1 and J usage is TRBJ2-2; D not resolved. CDR1 SGHRS and CDR2 YFSETQ come from the germline V gene. Trimming took off 4 bases at V and 5 bases at J, with 12 bases between the two ends. The CDR3 totals 14 residues. CDR3 in DNA: TGCGCCAGCAGCGCAGCTATAGATACCGGGGAGCTGTTTTTT. Translating it yields CASSAAIDTGELFF.

This chain joins TRBV11-3 and TRBJ1-1; no clear D gene. The CDR3 loop spans 13 amino acids. Trimming left V 5 bases short and J 2 bases short, with 9 bases between. CDR1 SGHNT and CDR2 YENEEA come from the germline V gene. This CDR3 reads CASSLGPNTEAFF. The CDR3 DNA reads TGTGCCAGCAGCCTCGGACCTAACACTGAAGCTTTCTTT.

This chain uses TRBV7-2 with TRBJ1-1, with TRBD1 identical over 11 bases. Trimming removed 4 bases from V and 7 bases from J; junction bases left unmatched: 11. The CDR3 has 16 amino acids. Germline CDR1 and CDR2: SGHTA and FQGNSA. The CDR3 loop is CASSYRPGTGGGEAFF. As DNA, the CDR3 is TGTGCCAGCAGCTACCGTCCCGGGACAGGGGGAGGTGAAGCTTTCTTT.

V usage is TRBV19 and J usage is TRBJ2-7; 8 positions match TRBD2. Germline CDR1 and CDR2: LNHDA and SQIVND (reference sequence). This CDR3 comprises 14 residues. Germline trimming cut 2 bases from V and 5 bases from J; bases unmatched to any gene: 5. The CDR3 region has the DNA TGTGCCAGTAGTATAACGGGAGGGGTCCACGAGCAGTACTTC. Translating it yields CASSITGGVHEQYF.

This clone was seen only a few times. The chain uses TRBV11-2 and TRBJ2-3; 7 bases are shared with TRBD1. Germline loops: CDR1 SGHAT, CDR2 FQNNGV. The CDR3 is 15 residues long. Trimming at V came to 4 bases and at J to 2 bases, leaving 6 bases not matched to a gene. The CDR3 sequence: CASSSGQLDTDTQYF. The CDR3 coding sequence is TGTGCCAGCAGCTCGGGACAGCTCGACACAGATACGCAGTATTTT.

There are a few counts of this clone. The rearrangement uses TRBV6-6 and TRBJ1-1, with D possibly matching TRBD1 (5 bases). In germline, CDR1 is MNHNY, CDR2 SVGAGI (reference sequence). The CDR3 covers 13 residues. V was shortened by 6 bases and J by 0 bases, with 8 bases between the two germline ends. Here the CDR3 DNA reads TGTGCCAGCAGAGGGGCGGTGAACACTGAAGCTTTCTTT. It specifies CASRGAVNTEAFF.

The rearrangement joins TRBV5-1 to TRBJ2-1, with TRBD2 identical over 11 bases. CDR1 and CDR2 (germline): SGHRS, YFSETQ. V lost 0 bases and J lost 6; bases outside the gene matches: 5. The CDR3 loop spans 16 amino acids. The CDR3 DNA is TGCGCCAGCAGCTTGGCTACTAGCGGGAGAATCAATGAGCAGTTCTTC. It translates to CASSLATSGRINEQFF.

V and J are TRBV7-9 and TRBJ1-2; D gene ambiguous. This CDR3 is 12 amino acids long. Looked up from germline, CDR1 is SEHNR and CDR2 is FQNEAQ (reference sequence). V was cut by 8 bases and J by 3 bases, with 10 bases left in between. CDR3 region: CASLRGDYGYTF. In DNA form, the CDR3 reads TGTGCCAGCCTCAGAGGAGACTATGGCTACACCTTC.

The chain links TRBV19 to TRBJ1-2; D gene ambiguous. The V gene lost 3 bases and the J gene lost 4 bases, with 9 bases spanning the gap. Germline CDR1 and CDR2: LNHDA and SQIVND (reference sequence). This CDR3 is built from 13 residues. The CDR3 loop is CASSISQPYGYTF. CDR3 DNA: TGTGCCAGTAGTATCTCCCAGCCCTATGGCTACACCTTC.

The CDR3 bases are TGTGCCAGCAGCTTACTAGCGGGAGTGGGGGAGCAGTACTTC. Translation: CASSLLAGVGEQYF. V is TRBV11-1 and J is TRBJ2-7; 10 nucleotides align to TRBD2. Germline V gene lookup returns CDR1 SGHAT and CDR2 FQDESV (reference sequence). Trimming at V came to 2 bases and at J to 7 bases, leaving 5 bases not matched to a gene. CDR3 length equals 14 residues. Using reference TRBV11-1 and TRBJ2-7 for the parts outside the CDR3, the full variable domain is EAEVAQSPRYKITEKSQAVAFWCDPISGHATLYWYRQILGQGPELLVQFQDESVVDDSQLPKDRFSAERLKGVDSTLKIQPAELGDSAMYLCASSLLAGVGEQYFGPGTRLTVT.

The chain is built from TRBV6-1 and TRBJ2-3; 7 positions agree with TRBD2. Germline loops: CDR1 MNHNS, CDR2 SASEGT. This CDR3 spans 15 amino acids. The junction had 7 bases not matched to a gene; V was cut back by 6 bases and J by 1 base. The CDR3 sequence is CASSSWGGGTDTQYF. The CDR3, as DNA: TGTGCCAGCAGCTCCTGGGGAGGGGGCACAGATACGCAGTATTTT.

CDR3 in amino acids: CASSRGGREQYF. The CDR3 DNA reads as TGTGCCAGCAGCCGGGGGGGACGGGAGCAGTACTTC. V and J are TRBV28 and TRBJ2-7; 8 positions match TRBD2. V dropped 6 bases and J dropped 7; count of bases not matched to a gene: 5. The CDR3 is 12 amino acids. Germline CDR1 and CDR2: MDHEN and SYDVKM.

The V and J genes are TRBV19 and TRBJ2-5, with 7 bases lining up with TRBD2. CDR1 and CDR2 (germline): LNHDA, SQIVND (reference sequence). The CDR3 runs to 13 residues. V lost 7 bases, J lost 5 bases, and 7 bases stayed unmatched. CDR3 DNA: TGTGCCAGTACCAGAGGTAGCGGGGAGACCCAGTACTTC. This translates into CASTRGSGETQYF.

The chain joins TRBV5-1 to TRBJ2-1; the match to TRBD2 covers 9 bases. The junction had 3 bases not matched to a gene; V was cut back by 4 bases and J by 10 bases. Germline V CDR1 and CDR2: SGHRS, YFSETQ. CDR3 length: 12 amino acids. CDR3 region: CASSPLAGEQFF. The CDR3 DNA reads as TGCGCCAGCAGCCCACTAGCGGGCGAGCAGTTCTTC.

The chain combines TRBV19 with TRBJ1-2; unclear D gene. The V and J ends lost 4 bases and 3 bases respectively, with 9 bases between them. Germline V gene data show CDR1 as LNHDA and CDR2 as SQIVND (reference sequence). This CDR3 has 13 residues. CDR3 residues: CASSTPADYGYTF. CDR3 DNA: TGTGCCAGTAGTACCCCGGCTGACTATGGCTACACCTTC.

CDR3 sequence (DNA): TGTGCCAGCTTTAGAGAGAGAGGCACTGAAGCTTTCTTT. Translated: CASFRERGTEAFF. The chain links TRBV7-9 to TRBJ1-1; D ambiguous. The CDR3 sequence is 13 residues long. Trimming shortened V by 8 bases and J by 4 bases, and 14 bases separated the two germline ends. Germline V gene sequence: CDR1 SEHNR, CDR2 FQNEAQ (reference sequence).

This chain links TRBV21-1 with TRBJ2-7; TRBD2, the D gene given by the table, was not confirmed from the DNA. TRBV21-1 is designated a pseudogene. This CDR3 is built from 15 residues. CDR3 region: CASSKSRGRNGEQYV. In DNA, the CDR3 is TGTGCCAGCAGCAAATCGCGCGGGAGAAACGGCGAGCAGTACGTC.

The chain employs TRBV7-3 and TRBJ1-1; the D gene is possibly TRBD1 (6 bases). This CDR3 is 15 amino acids long. With 1 base removed from V and 4 bases from J, the gap between germline ends came to 13 bases. The germline CDR1 and CDR2 sequences are SGHTA and FQGTGA. Here the CDR3 DNA reads TGTGCCAGCAGCTTAAATACAGGGCGCTTCACTGAAGCTTTCTTT. Translated, it gives CASSLNTGRFTEAFF.

The genes are TRBV29-1 and TRBJ2-5; D is undetermined. The germline V and J ends were trimmed by 0 bases and 5 bases, with 19 bases remaining between them. CDR1 SQVTM and CDR2 ANQGSEA come from the germline V gene. This CDR3 contains 16 residues. CDR3 nucleotide sequence: TGCAGCGTTGAAGATTTCCTCCATATGGGCCGGGAGACCCAGTACTTC. Its translation is CSVEDFLHMGRETQYF. Complete variable domain (other parts from reference TRBV29-1 and TRBJ2-5): SAVISQKPSRDICQRGTSLTIQCQVDSQVTMMFWYRQQPGQSLTLIATANQGSEATYESGFVIDKFPISRPNLTFSTLTVSNMSPEDSSIYLCSVEDFLHMGRETQYFGPGTRLLVL.

This clone was counted once. The chain joins TRBV7-9 to TRBJ2-7, with D possibly matching TRBD1 (6 bases). This CDR3 is built from 14 residues. Trimming cost V 5 bases and J 7 bases, with 18 bases left between them. CDR1 and CDR2 (germline): SEHNR, FQNEAQ (reference sequence). The CDR3 DNA reads as TGTGCCAGCAGCCCGGGACATGTTAGTGGAGAGCAGTACTTC. It translates to CASSPGHVSGEQYF.